This TCR beta chain derives from a study of blood T cell repertoires in COVID-19. Study information: Researchers got acute and convalescent COVID-19 samples from the United States, Italy and Spain. PBMCs, B-cell-depleted T cells, or T cells provided the cDNA or gDNA that made up the material.

Per the study methods: Quantification of nucleated cells was approximated via reference gene primer amplification. The protocol was immunoSEQ multiplex PCR, while the TCRdb copy is restricted to in-frame clones and leaves out a portion. The D gene and trimming were derived from the DNA, and the V and J assignments and clone size from that table. The sample consists of more than 250,000 clones, approximately 87% of them appearing once. CDR3 length equals 15 residues. Germline assignment: CDR1 KGHDR and CDR2 SFDVKD. V lost 1 base to trimming and J lost 2 bases, with 9 bases between them. Sequencing was carried out using peripheral blood. This clonotype originated in a man aged 60-69 years who had recovered from COVID-19. The rearrangement links TRBV24-1 to TRBJ2-3; a weak D match, TRBD1 (6 bases). The CDR3 DNA follows: TGTGCCACCAGTGATTTCTGGACAGACACAGATACGCAGTATTTT. Translated, it gives CATSDFWTDTDTQYF.